One sample yielded the 24 T cell receptor beta chains listed below, sequenced in a study of T cell responses to AZD1222 COVID-19 vaccine. Sequencing was performed with immunoSEQ multiplex PCR; in TCRdb, only in-frame clones are kept and a portion is missing. The sample lists approximately 150,000 clones, 90% occurring once. The specimen comprised peripheral blood, sampled 28 days after the second AZD1222 dose. Receptor source: an adult who received the AZD1222 COVID-19 vaccine.

This clone showed up just once. The chain is built from TRBV29-1 and TRBJ2-1, with TRBD2 matching over 7 bases. The ends lost 4 bases at V and 7 bases at J; junction bases unmatched: 7. The germline V gene has CDR1 SQVTM and CDR2 ANQGSEA. The CDR3 has 13 amino acids. The CDR3 spells CSVGRQGGNEQFF. The CDR3 region has the DNA TGCAGCGTTGGGCGTCAGGGAGGGAATGAGCAGTTCTTC.

This clone was seen once. V usage is TRBV11-1 and J usage is TRBJ2-5; the D is unclear. Germline CDR1 reads SGHAT; CDR2 reads FQDESV (reference sequence). The V and J ends lost 2 bases and 4 bases respectively, with 8 bases between them. The CDR3 spans 13 residues. The CDR3 DNA reads as TGTGCCAGCAGCTTATCACTCCCAGAGACCCAGTACTTC. Its protein is CASSLSLPETQYF. Combining the CDR3 with reference TRBV11-1 and TRBJ2-5 gives the whole variable domain EAEVAQSPRYKITEKSQAVAFWCDPISGHATLYWYRQILGQGPELLVQFQDESVVDDSQLPKDRFSAERLKGVDSTLKIQPAELGDSAMYLCASSLSLPETQYFGPGTRLLVL.

This clone was seen just once. The chain carries TRBV5-1 and TRBJ1-5, with D perhaps TRBD1 (6 bases). The CDR3 is 15 residues long. The V gene's germline CDR1 is SGHRS and CDR2 YFSETQ. The V and J ends lost 3 bases and 3 bases respectively, with 13 bases between them. Here the CDR3 reads CASSSGDNLNQPQHF. CDR3 DNA sequence: TGCGCCAGCAGCTCCGGGGACAACCTCAATCAGCCCCAGCATTTT. The full variable domain, its missing parts supplied by reference TRBV5-1 and TRBJ1-5, is KAGVTQTPRYLIKTRGQQVTLSCSPISGHRSVSWYQQTPGQGLQFLFEYFSETQRNKGNFPGRFSGRQFSNSRSEMNVSTLELGDSALYLCASSSGDNLNQPQHFGDGTRLSIL.

This rearrangement joins TRBV18 to TRBJ2-2, with a tentative D call TRBD2 (6 bases). The length of the CDR3 is 14 residues. Germline-derived CDR1 and CDR2 are KGHSH and LQKENI. V lost 3 bases to trimming and J lost 2 bases, with 7 bases between them. The CDR3 DNA sequence: TGTGCCAGCTCACCGGGACTCAACACCGGGGAGCTGTTTTTT. Protein: CASSPGLNTGELFF.

The chain employs TRBV6-5 and TRBJ1-1; D not certain. Per germline, CDR1 MNHEY and CDR2 SVGAGI. The V end was cut by 4 bases, the J end by 6 bases, with 12 bases between. The CDR3 is 13 amino acids. The CDR3 spells CASSFHGVAEAFF. In DNA, the CDR3 is TGTGCCAGCAGTTTTCACGGGGTCGCTGAAGCTTTCTTT.

The rearrangement uses TRBV13 and TRBJ2-7; 7 bases line up with TRBD2. The CDR3 runs to 17 residues. The germline CDR1 and CDR2 sequences are PRHDT and FYEKMQ (reference sequence). V lost 2 bases, J lost 2 bases, and 12 bases stayed unmatched. In DNA, the CDR3 is TGTGCCAGCAGCTTACACCCAGGGAGCGGGATAACCTACGAGCAGTACTTC. Amino acids: CASSLHPGSGITYEQYF.

This chain links TRBV4-1 with TRBJ1-1; no clear D gene. CDR3 size: 15 residues. Germline-derived CDR1 and CDR2 are MGHRA and YSYEKL. V dropped 3 bases and J dropped 3 bases, with 14 bases sitting between them. CDR3 sequence reads: CASSQGVRLYTEAFF. DNA of the CDR3: TGCGCCAGCAGCCAGGGCGTGCGACTTTACACTGAAGCTTTCTTT.

The J gene is TRBJ1-2, the V gene TRBV5-4; D not resolved. Trimming pared 7 bases from V and 3 bases from J, leaving 16 bases between. Per germline, CDR1 SGHNT and CDR2 YYREEE (reference sequence). This CDR3 has 14 amino acids. As DNA, the CDR3 is TGTGCCAGCCGGGAGGGTGAGACGGACTATGGCTACACCTTC. This gives the protein CASREGETDYGYTF.

This rearrangement joins TRBV19 to TRBJ2-7; D gene uncertain. The ends were cut back, 5 bases at V and 3 bases at J, with 14 bases in the middle. This CDR3 comprises 14 residues. The germline gives CDR1 LNHDA, CDR2 SQIVND (reference sequence). The CDR3 loop reads CASSSDGPNYEQYV. DNA for the CDR3: TGTGCCAGTAGTTCGGACGGGCCTAACTACGAGCAGTACGTC.

The chain joins TRBV28 to TRBJ2-3; D gene uncertain. Trimming shortened V by 4 bases and J by 0 bases, and 14 bases separated the two germline ends. CDR1 is MDHEN, CDR2 SYDVKM, per germline. The CDR3 spans 16 residues. CDR3 protein: CASSSPSTRSTDTQYF. CDR3 sequence (DNA): TGTGCCAGCAGTTCCCCATCGACGAGGAGCACAGATACGCAGTATTTT.

The chain has TRBV4-3 and TRBJ2-1, with 14 bases fitting TRBD2. This CDR3 has 16 residues. V lost 1 base to trimming and J lost 9 bases; unmatched junction nucleotides: 5. The V gene's germline CDR1 is LGHNA and CDR2 YSLEER. The chain's CDR3 is CASSQGLAGGPGEQFF. In DNA, the CDR3 is TGCGCCAGCAGCCAAGGACTAGCGGGAGGGCCCGGTGAGCAGTTCTTC.

The rearrangement links TRBV19 to TRBJ2-7; TRBD2 matches 9 bases. Germline CDR1 is LNHDA and CDR2 is SQIVND (reference sequence). J gave up 1 base and V 6 bases, and 13 bases lay outside the gene matches. CDR3 length equals 17 residues. The CDR3 nucleotides read TGTGCCAGTAGCCCCTCTAGCGGGAACTTACTATCCTACGAGCAGTACTTC. Residues: CASSPSSGNLLSYEQYF. Variable domain in full (rest from reference TRBV19 and TRBJ2-7): DGGITQSPKYLFRKEGQNVTLSCEQNLNHDAMYWYRQDPGQGLRLIYYSQIVNDFQKGDIAEGYSVSREKKESFPLTVTSAQKNPTAFYLCASSPSSGNLLSYEQYFGPGTRLTVT.

This rearrangement joins TRBV18 to TRBJ2-1; 7 bases agree with TRBD2. CDR3 size: 16 residues. J gave up 2 bases and V 3 bases, and 7 bases lay outside the gene matches. Per the germline V gene, CDR1 is KGHSH and CDR2 is LQKENI. CDR3 nucleotides: TGTGCCAGCTCACCCACGGCTAGCGGTACCTACAATGAGCAGTTCTTC. Amino acids: CASSPTASGTYNEQFF. Complete variable domain (other parts from reference TRBV18 and TRBJ2-1): NAGVMQNPRHLVRRRGQEARLRCSPMKGHSHVYWYRQLPEEGLKFMVYLQKENIIDESGMPKERFSAEFPKEGPSILRIQQVVRGDSAAYFCASSPTASGTYNEQFFGPGTRLTVL.

This chain links TRBV27 with TRBJ1-2; no clear D. The CDR3 spans 14 residues. V was trimmed by 0 bases and J by 3 bases, leaving 8 bases between them. In germline, CDR1 is MNHEY, CDR2 SMNVEV (reference sequence). The CDR3 DNA reads TGTGCCAGCAGTTTATCGGAGGGCCACTATGGCTACACCTTC. Its translation: CASSLSEGHYGYTF.

V is TRBV7-8 and J is TRBJ1-2; the match to TRBD1 covers 9 bases. The trim removed 3 bases at V and 6 bases at J, leaving 2 bases unmatched. Per germline, CDR1 SGHVS and CDR2 FQNEAQ. The CDR3 loop spans 13 amino acids. Written as DNA, the CDR3 is TGTGCCAGCAGCTTCAGGACAGGGGATGGCTACACCTTC. Translated, it gives CASSFRTGDGYTF. Looking up the rest from reference TRBV7-8 and TRBJ1-2 gives the full variable domain: GAGVSQSPRYKVAKRGQDVALRCDPISGHVSLFWYQQALGQGPEFLTYFQNEAQLDKSGLPSDRFFAERPEGSVSTLKIQRTQQEDSAVYLCASSFRTGDGYTFGSGTRLTVV.

This chain joins TRBV6-5 and TRBJ2-7; unclear D gene. V dropped 2 bases and J dropped 6 bases, with 11 bases sitting between them. CDR1 is MNHEY, CDR2 SVGAGI, per germline. The CDR3 is 13 amino acids. DNA for the CDR3: TGTGCCAGCAGTTACAGTCCCATAGGCGAGCAGTACTTC. It is translated as CASSYSPIGEQYF.

This chain connects TRBV7-9 to TRBJ1-1; D call uncertain. Trimming pared 2 bases from V and 7 bases from J, leaving 8 bases between. The CDR3 is 12 amino acids. CDR1 and CDR2 (germline): SEHNR, FQNEAQ (reference sequence). CDR3 sequence reads: CASSLFQYEAFF. The CDR3 region has the DNA TGTGCCAGCAGCTTATTTCAGTATGAAGCTTTCTTT.

The chain joins TRBV5-1 to TRBJ2-3; 7 nucleotides align to TRBD2. The CDR3 extends over 18 amino acids. Germline V gives CDR1 SGHRS, CDR2 YFSETQ. The V segment lost 0 bases and the J segment 3 bases; nucleotides outside the gene matches: 13. The CDR3 loop reads CASSLAPVGGRATDTQYF. In DNA form, the CDR3 reads TGCGCCAGCAGCTTGGCCCCGGTGGGGGGGAGAGCAACAGATACGCAGTATTTT.

The V gene is TRBV4-3, the J gene TRBJ1-6, with D uncertain. The CDR3 covers 16 residues. Trimming stripped 0 bases from V and 9 bases from J, with 15 bases between. Germline CDR1 LGHNA, CDR2 YSLEER. The CDR3 nucleotides read TGCGCCAGCAGCCAAGATCCGACCTCATTAGGTTCACCCCTCCACTTT. Translated, it gives CASSQDPTSLGSPLHF.

This chain connects TRBV27 to TRBJ1-4, with 7 nucleotides matching TRBD1. The CDR3 contains 14 residues. The germline V gene encodes CDR1 MNHEY and CDR2 SMNVEV (reference sequence). With 5 bases clipped from V and 3 bases from J, the junction kept 3 bases outside the gene matches. CDR3 bases: TGTGCCAGCAGTCCGGGACAGCCTAATGAAAAACTGTTTTTT. This gives the protein CASSPGQPNEKLFF.

V gene TRBV16 combines with J gene TRBJ2-7; D is uncertain. V was trimmed by 2 bases and J by 2 bases, leaving 4 bases between them. In germline, CDR1 is KGHSY, CDR2 FQNENV. The CDR3 totals 12 residues. CDR3 sequence reads: CASSQGTYEQYF. The DNA of the CDR3 is TGTGCCAGCAGCCAAGGGACCTACGAGCAGTACTTC.

The rearrangement links TRBV9 to TRBJ1-1; D perhaps matches TRBD1 (5 bases). This CDR3 spans 14 amino acids. Deletions cut 0 bases from V and 5 bases from J, with 11 bases between. Germline assignment: CDR1 SGDLS and CDR2 YYNGEE. CDR3 nucleotide sequence: TGTGCCAGCAGCGTAGGTGAGGGGCGTACTGAAGCTTTCTTT. Protein: CASSVGEGRTEAFF.

This chain uses TRBV5-4 with TRBJ1-1; TRBD1 is a possible D gene (5 bases). Trimming removed 4 bases from V and 4 bases from J, with 17 bases in between. This CDR3 comprises 15 residues. CDR1 and CDR2 (germline): SGHNT, YYREEE (reference sequence). As DNA, the CDR3 is TGTGCCAGCAGCCAACCCCAAGGGGACGGCACTGAAGCTTTCTTT. Translation: CASSQPQGDGTEAFF.

The rearrangement uses TRBV14 and TRBJ2-1; 9 bases align to TRBD2. The CDR3 sequence is 19 residues long. Germline CDR1 is SGHDN and CDR2 is FVKESK. V trimming: 1 base; J trimming: 2 bases; junction bases outside the gene matches: 12. This chain's CDR3 is CASSQVGVRASGTYNEQFF. The CDR3 DNA reads as TGTGCCAGCAGCCAAGTAGGCGTGAGGGCTAGCGGGACCTACAATGAGCAGTTCTTC.